The clone carrying this TCR beta chain was counted at least ten times. The antigen is undetermined. Arm-PCR with iRepertoire HTBI primers amplified the CDR3 regions for these TCR beta libraries. TCRdb reprocessed the multiplex PCR reads via MiXCR and lists one record per CDR3 protein. This sample has some 330,000 distinct CDR3 sequences; roughly 12% occur once, and the top ten carry approximately 17%. The data originate from a study of regulatory T cells in long-lasting Graves disease. Overall study context: Graves' patients, newly diagnosed, had taken antithyroid drugs under 3 months. The study's findings and limits: Researchers reported studying only peripheral blood, not thyroid tissue.

The CDR3 is made up of 17 amino acids. V shed 5 bases, J shed 2 bases, and the junction held 14 bases outside the gene matches. Germline V lookup: CDR1 MGHRA, CDR2 YSYEKL. Time point denoted: newly diagnosed GD, antithyroid drugs for less than 3 months. PBMC-extracted RNA yielded the TCR library. Separately, the same data were catalogued under a study of T cells in Graves' hyperthyroidism and ophthalmopathy.

The rearrangement uses TRBV4-1 and TRBJ2-7; 8 nucleotides align to TRBD2. Sequencing was performed on peripheral blood mononuclear cells (PBMCs), taken at new diagnosis, from a patient treated with antithyroid drugs. The source of this sequence is a young woman with Graves disease. The CDR3 protein is CASSYGPSSGHTYEQYF. Here the CDR3 DNA reads TGCGCCAGCAGCTACGGCCCATCTAGCGGGCACACCTACGAGCAGTACTTC.